This entry lists 2 T cell receptor beta chains sequenced from one sample in a study of T cells after yellow fever vaccination. MiXCR was run by TCRdb on the 5' RACE reads, yielding one entry per CDR3 protein. The table includes under 550,000 distinct CDR3 sequences, 21% detected once. Sample: PBMCs, taken 21 days after the first yellow fever vaccination. These receptors were taken from a young man who received the YFV17D yellow fever vaccine.

This clonotype was seen only a few times. The rearrangement links TRBV27 to TRBJ2-7; 9 nucleotides agree with TRBD1. There are 14 residues in the CDR3. With V trimmed by 6 bases and J by 10 bases, 13 bases remained unmatched. The V gene's germline CDR1 is MNHEY and CDR2 SMNVEV (reference sequence). This CDR3 reads CASSPGTGYTDQYV. Written as DNA, the CDR3 is TGTGCCAGCAGCCCCGGGACAGGGTATACGGATCAGTACGTC.

This clonotype appeared a few times. In DNA, the CDR3 is TGTGCCAGTGAAGGGAGGGGCAATCAGCCCCAGCATTTT. It codes for CASEGRGNQPQHF. J is TRBJ1-5 and V is TRBV19; D is uncertain. CDR3 size: 13 residues. Trimming pared 8 bases from V and 2 bases from J, leaving 10 bases between. Per germline, CDR1 LNHDA and CDR2 SQIVND (reference sequence).